A single sample gave rise to the 27 T cell receptor beta chains below, sequenced in a study of blood T cell repertoires in COVID-19. This table comes from immunoSEQ multiplex PCR, and its TCRdb copy is limited to in-frame clones, with some not included. Counted here are roughly 90,000 clones, roughly 78% occurring once; the ten biggest clones make up 10%. Sequencing was carried out using peripheral blood. Receptors were obtained from a woman between 65 and 79 years old with acute or convalescent COVID-19.

CDR3: CSACDYWATSGGANEQFF. The DNA of the CDR3 is TGCAGTGCTTGTGATTATTGGGCAACTAGCGGGGGGGCCAATGAGCAGTTCTTC. The chain has TRBV20-1 and TRBJ2-1, with TRBD2 matching over 13 bases. V dropped 5 bases and J dropped 6; count of bases not matched to a gene: 16. There are 18 residues in the CDR3. Germline V gene lookup returns CDR1 DFQATT and CDR2 SNEGSKA (reference sequence).

The chain recombines TRBV21-1 with TRBJ1-2; the table assigns TRBD1, which was not confirmed against the DNA. TRBV21-1 is a listed pseudogene. This CDR3 spans 13 amino acids. CDR3 bases: TGTGCCAGCAGCAGGGCTGTGGGCTATGGCTACACCTTC. It yields the protein CASSRAVGYGYTF.

The rearrangement uses TRBV5-4 and TRBJ2-5; possible D gene TRBD1, 5 bases. V dropped 0 bases and J dropped 6 bases, with 15 bases sitting between them. CDR1 SGHNT and CDR2 YYREEE come from the germline V gene (reference sequence). The CDR3 spans 15 residues. CDR3 region: CASSLDQGRLKTQYF. The CDR3 region has the DNA TGTGCCAGCAGCTTGGATCAGGGTAGATTAAAGACCCAGTACTTC.

The V gene is TRBV11-2, the J gene TRBJ1-4; possible D gene TRBD1, 6 bases. Germline assignment: CDR1 SGHAT and CDR2 FQNNGV. The CDR3 extends over 15 amino acids. The ends were cut back, 3 bases at V and 0 bases at J, with 8 bases in the middle. CDR3 residues: CASSFNRATNEKLFF. CDR3 in DNA: TGTGCCAGCAGCTTTAACAGGGCAACTAATGAAAAACTGTTTTTT. Filled out from reference TRBV11-2 and TRBJ1-4, the complete variable domain reads EAGVAQSPRYKIIEKRQSVAFWCNPISGHATLYWYQQILGQGPKLLIQFQNNGVVDDSQLPKDRFSAERLKGVDSTLKIQPAKLEDSAVYLCASSFNRATNEKLFFGSGTQLSVL.

The chain employs TRBV2 and TRBJ1-2, with D uncertain. The V end lost 3 bases, the J end lost 4 bases, and 9 bases lay between the germline ends. The CDR3 has 13 amino acids. The germline V gene has CDR1 SNHLY and CDR2 FYNNEI. CDR3 nucleotide sequence: TGTGCCAGCAGTGAGCGTCAGGTCTATGGCTACACCTTC. Amino acid sequence: CASSERQVYGYTF.

The V call is TRBV30, the J call TRBJ1-2, with D possibly being TRBD1 (5 bases). The CDR3 length is 13 residues. The V end lost 3 bases, the J end lost 4 bases, and 12 bases lay between the germline ends. CDR1 GTSNPN and CDR2 SVGIG come from the germline V gene (reference sequence). The CDR3 reads CAWRPPGGYGYTF. The CDR3 coding sequence is TGTGCCTGGAGGCCTCCGGGGGGCTATGGCTACACCTTC.

This chain joins TRBV29-1 and TRBJ2-1, with a weak D call TRBD2 (5 bases). This CDR3 comprises 13 residues. Germline loops: CDR1 SQVTM, CDR2 ANQGSEA. V lost 3 bases and J lost 7, with 13 bases in between. The DNA of the CDR3 is TGCAGCGTTGAGACCGGGGTTGTGAATGAGCAGTTCTTC. Its translation: CSVETGVVNEQFF.

This clone occurred a few times. The chain joins TRBV30 to TRBJ1-2; 7 nucleotides agree with TRBD1. The CDR3 extends over 13 amino acids. Germline trimming cut 2 bases from V and 4 bases from J; bases unmatched to any gene: 4. Per germline, CDR1 GTSNPN and CDR2 SVGIG (reference sequence). CDR3 sequence reads: CAWSPTGSYGYTF. The CDR3, as DNA: TGTGCCTGGAGTCCGACAGGGAGCTATGGCTACACCTTC.

The rearrangement joins TRBV5-6 to TRBJ2-7, with 11 bases fitting TRBD1. Germline V CDR1 and CDR2: SGHDT, YYEEEE. Unmatched junction bases numbered 8, after V lost 4 bases and J lost 5 bases. This CDR3 spans 15 amino acids. CDR3 region: CASSPGTGGMHEQYF. Here the CDR3 DNA reads TGTGCCAGCAGCCCCGGGACAGGGGGAATGCACGAGCAGTACTTC.

Only a few counts were recorded for this clone. V is TRBV3-1 (or the pseudogene TRBV3-2) and J is TRBJ2-1, with 7 bases identical to TRBD1. Germline V gene data show CDR1 as LGHDT and CDR2 as YNNKEL (reference sequence). The CDR3 has 13 amino acids. Losses at the gene ends were 4 bases for V and 7 bases for J; bases not matched to a gene: 4. The chain's CDR3 is CASSLTGANEQFF. Here the CDR3 DNA reads TGTGCCAGCAGCCTAACAGGGGCGAATGAGCAGTTCTTC.

V gene TRBV3-1 (or the pseudogene TRBV3-2) combines with J gene TRBJ2-5; TRBD1 aligns across 8 bases. Per the germline V gene, CDR1 is LGHDT and CDR2 is YNNKEL (reference sequence). The CDR3 is 17 amino acids. V lost 0 bases and J lost 4; bases outside the gene matches: 10. The CDR3 reads CASSQERDRGSGETQYF. CDR3 coding DNA: TGTGCCAGCAGCCAAGAAAGAGACAGGGGCAGTGGAGAGACCCAGTACTTC.

The chain links TRBV15 to TRBJ2-5; no definite D call. Trimming cost V 0 bases and J 4 bases, with 9 bases left between them. CDR3 size: 14 residues. Germline CDR1 and CDR2: LNHNV and YYDKDF (reference sequence). In DNA form, the CDR3 reads TGTGCCACCAGCAGAGATCCAGTATCAGAGACCCAGTACTTC. It is translated as CATSRDPVSETQYF.

V usage is TRBV28 and J usage is TRBJ2-1; TRBD1 matches 10 bases. The CDR3 runs to 14 residues. CDR1 and CDR2 (germline): MDHEN, SYDVKM. J was trimmed by 6 bases and V by 4 bases; bases with no gene match: 3. This CDR3 is CASSWDRGGNEQFF. DNA of the CDR3: TGTGCCAGCAGTTGGGACAGGGGAGGCAATGAGCAGTTCTTC. Full variable domain (missing parts from reference TRBV28 and TRBJ2-1): DVKVTQSSRYLVKRTGEKVFLECVQDMDHENMFWYRQDPGLGLRLIYFSYDVKMKEKGDIPEGYSVSREKKERFSLILESASTNQTSMYLCASSWDRGGNEQFFGPGTRLTVL.

The chain carries TRBV19 and TRBJ1-1; D unresolved. With 3 bases removed from V and 3 bases from J, the gap between germline ends came to 11 bases. Germline V CDR1 and CDR2: LNHDA, SQIVND (reference sequence). The CDR3 is made up of 14 amino acids. The CDR3 DNA sequence: TGTGCCAGTAGTATTGAGGGATTGGACACTGAAGCTTTCTTT. It encodes CASSIEGLDTEAFF. Full variable domain (remainder filled in from reference TRBV19 and TRBJ1-1): DGGITQSPKYLFRKEGQNVTLSCEQNLNHDAMYWYRQDPGQGLRLIYYSQIVNDFQKGDIAEGYSVSREKKESFPLTVTSAQKNPTAFYLCASSIEGLDTEAFFGQGTRLTVV.

This clone was counted once. CDR3 region: CASSSGTNTGELFF. The CDR3 region has the DNA TGTGCCAGCAGCTCCGGGACGAACACCGGGGAGCTGTTTTTT. The J gene is TRBJ2-2, the V gene TRBV27, with a possible D match to TRBD2 (5 bases). Per the germline V gene, CDR1 is MNHEY and CDR2 is SMNVEV (reference sequence). Trimming shortened V by 6 bases and J by 0 bases, and 8 bases separated the two germline ends. CDR3 length: 14 amino acids.

This chain uses TRBV27 with TRBJ1-2, with TRBD1 matching 10 bases. Per germline, CDR1 MNHEY and CDR2 SMNVEV (reference sequence). V shed 6 bases and J 6 bases; nucleotides not matched to a gene: 10. This CDR3 has 15 amino acids. Written as DNA, the CDR3 is TGTGCCAGCAGCCCAAAACCGGGACAGGGGAATGGCTACACCTTC. Its translation is CASSPKPGQGNGYTF.

This clone was seen just once. The chain recombines TRBV19 with TRBJ1-5; perhaps TRBD1 as D (5 bases). Germline V CDR1 and CDR2: LNHDA, SQIVND (reference sequence). Between the trimmed V and J ends, which lost 4 bases and 6 bases, there was a span of 10 bases. The CDR3 spans 13 residues. The CDR3 region has the DNA TGTGCCAGTAGTACAGGGTTGGGTCAGCCCCAGCATTTT. It specifies CASSTGLGQPQHF.

This clone was recorded a few times. The chain recombines TRBV2 with TRBJ1-5, with TRBD1 matching 9 bases. Germline lookup yields CDR1 SNHLY and CDR2 FYNNEI. This CDR3 is built from 14 residues. Trimming took 5 bases from V and 9 from J; bases not matched to a gene: 8. CDR3 sequence: CASSSTGGVMPQHF. The CDR3 DNA reads as TGTGCCAGCAGTTCGACAGGGGGGGTCATGCCCCAGCATTTT.

The J gene is TRBJ2-2, the V gene TRBV3-1 (or the pseudogene TRBV3-2); 10 bases agree with TRBD2. The germline V gene has CDR1 LGHDT and CDR2 YNNKEL (reference sequence). The CDR3 totals 17 residues. J lost 4 bases, V lost 3 bases, and 8 bases had no gene match. For the CDR3, the DNA is TGTGCCAGCAGCCAGACCTCGAGCGGGGGGGCCACCGGGGAGCTGTTTTTT. Translating it yields CASSQTSSGGATGELFF.

This clone was found once. V gene TRBV28 combines with J gene TRBJ1-2; the D gene is possibly TRBD1 (6 bases). Germline values: CDR1 MDHEN, CDR2 SYDVKM. The ends were cut back, 6 bases at V and 1 base at J, with 15 bases in the middle. The CDR3 runs to 15 residues. The DNA of the CDR3 is TGTGCCAGCAGCCCTCGGGGGGCATTTAACTATGGCTACACCTTC. Translated: CASSPRGAFNYGYTF.

The V and J genes are TRBV27 and TRBJ2-2; 7 positions agree with TRBD1. This CDR3 spans 15 amino acids. The trim removed 4 bases at V and 3 bases at J, leaving 5 bases unmatched. Germline CDR1 is MNHEY and CDR2 is SMNVEV (reference sequence). CDR3 DNA sequence: TGTGCCAGCAGTTGGTCAGGGGGTTACACCGGGGAGCTGTTTTTT. Its translation is CASSWSGGYTGELFF.

The rearrangement joins TRBV7-8 to TRBJ1-5; no reliable D call. V was cut by 4 bases and J by 3 bases, with 19 bases left in between. The CDR3 has 17 amino acids. Germline V gene sequence: CDR1 SGHVS, CDR2 FQNEAQ. CDR3 loop: CASSSNGVMWDNQPQHF. For the CDR3, the DNA is TGTGCCAGCAGCTCCAACGGGGTTATGTGGGACAATCAGCCCCAGCATTTT.

This chain joins TRBV12-3 or TRBV12-4 and TRBJ2-1; 7 bases are shared with TRBD1. This CDR3 contains 13 residues. J was trimmed by 7 bases and V by 6 bases; bases with no gene match: 6. CDR3 residues: CASSAGTVNEQFF. The CDR3 DNA is TGTGCCAGCAGCGCCGGGACAGTAAATGAGCAGTTCTTC.

The V call is TRBV20-1, the J call TRBJ2-2; D is undetermined. This CDR3 spans 11 amino acids. Germline V gives CDR1 DFQATT, CDR2 SNEGSKA (reference sequence). Trimming took off 2 bases at V and 7 bases at J, with 5 bases between the two ends. For the CDR3, the DNA is TGCAGTGCTAGAACGGGCGGGGAGCTGTTTTTT. Its protein product is CSARTGGELFF.

The J gene is TRBJ1-4, the V gene TRBV27, with TRBD1 as a possible D gene (6 bases). Germline V gene sequence: CDR1 MNHEY, CDR2 SMNVEV (reference sequence). With 6 bases removed from V and 7 bases from J, the gap between germline ends came to 15 bases. The CDR3 spans 14 residues. Written as DNA, the CDR3 is TGTGCCAGCAGCTACAGGATAGGGGGTGAAAAACTGTTTTTT. This codes for CASSYRIGGEKLFF.

The chain recombines TRBV27 with TRBJ2-5; no clear D gene. The germline V gene has CDR1 MNHEY and CDR2 SMNVEV (reference sequence). The germline V and J ends were trimmed by 4 bases and 2 bases, with 2 bases remaining between them. The CDR3 consists of 11 residues. The CDR3 reads CASSSQETQYF. Here the CDR3 DNA reads TGTGCCAGCAGTTCGCAAGAGACCCAGTACTTC.

This clone was seen more than once but under ten times. The chain links TRBV5-4 to TRBJ2-1, with 10 bases that match TRBD1. Germline V gene lookup returns CDR1 SGHNT and CDR2 YYREEE (reference sequence). CDR3 length: 15 residues. V lost 4 bases and J lost 4; bases outside the gene matches: 5. The CDR3 sequence is CASSVGQGVYNEQFF. CDR3 nucleotides: TGTGCCAGCAGCGTCGGACAGGGGGTGTACAATGAGCAGTTCTTC. Full variable domain (rest looked up from reference TRBV5-4 and TRBJ2-1): ETGVTQSPTHLIKTRGQQVTLRCSSQSGHNTVSWYQQALGQGPQFIFQYYREEENGRGNFPPRFSGLQFPNYSSELNVNALELDDSALYLCASSVGQGVYNEQFFGPGTRLTVL.